One sample yielded the 11 T cell receptor beta chains listed below, sequenced in a study of control samples from healthy donors and cancer patients. The protocol was immunoSEQ multiplex PCR, while the TCRdb copy is restricted to in-frame clones and leaves out a portion. The table has approximately 170,000 clones, approximately 90% seen once. The sequenced sample was blood. The source of these receptors is a woman in her 30s in good health.

The rearrangement uses TRBV28 and TRBJ2-7; TRBD2 aligns across 10 bases. V shed 5 bases and J 4 bases; nucleotides not matched to a gene: 5. From germline, CDR1 is MDHEN and CDR2 SYDVKM. This CDR3 has 14 amino acids. CDR3 in amino acids: CASSVTSGSYEQYF. The CDR3 DNA reads TGTGCCAGCAGTGTGACTAGCGGGTCGTACGAGCAGTACTTC. Full variable domain (remainder filled in from reference TRBV28 and TRBJ2-7): DVKVTQSSRYLVKRTGEKVFLECVQDMDHENMFWYRQDPGLGLRLIYFSYDVKMKEKGDIPEGYSVSREKKERFSLILESASTNQTSMYLCASSVTSGSYEQYFGPGTRLTVT.

The V and J genes are TRBV6-5 and TRBJ2-3; 14 nucleotides match TRBD2. The CDR3 has 14 residues. The J segment lost 4 bases and the V segment lost 7 bases, leaving 1 base of the junction unmatched. Germline V gene sequence: CDR1 MNHEY, CDR2 SVGAGI. CDR3 DNA: TGTGCCAGCAAGGGACTAGCGGGAGCAGATACGCAGTATTTT. It specifies CASKGLAGADTQYF.

The V gene is TRBV30, the J gene TRBJ2-3; 16 bases align to TRBD2. CDR3 size: 18 residues. Germline V CDR1 and CDR2: GTSNPN, SVGIG (reference sequence). Trimming removed 2 bases from V and 4 bases from J; junction bases left unmatched: 9. The CDR3 here is CAWSTGTSGRAGADTQYF. The CDR3 bases are TGTGCCTGGAGTACCGGGACTAGCGGGAGGGCCGGGGCAGATACGCAGTATTTT.

The chain links TRBV30 to TRBJ1-5; D is unresolved. The CDR3 consists of 15 residues. The V end lost 0 bases, the J end lost 0 bases, and 9 bases lay between the germline ends. CDR1 is GTSNPN and CDR2 is SVGIG in the germline V gene (reference sequence). CDR3 bases: TGTGCCTGGAGTGTTTCAGGTTATAGCAATCAGCCCCAGCATTTT. This encodes CAWSVSGYSNQPQHF.

The chain has TRBV24-1 and TRBJ2-4, with D perhaps TRBD1 (5 bases). Germline V gives CDR1 KGHDR, CDR2 SFDVKD. The CDR3 totals 11 residues. V was pared by 3 bases and J by 14 bases, with 10 bases between. The CDR3 is CATSDRGRKYF. The DNA of the CDR3 is TGTGCCACCAGTGATAGGGGTCGTAAGTACTTC.

The chain has TRBV15 and TRBJ2-2, with 11 positions matching TRBD2. From germline, CDR1 is LNHNV and CDR2 YYDKDF (reference sequence). Trimming took 5 bases from V and 0 from J; bases not matched to a gene: 2. This CDR3 has 16 amino acids. CDR3 coding DNA: TGTGCCACCAGCTTAGCGGGAGGGACGAACACCGGGGAGCTGTTTTTT. As protein: CATSLAGGTNTGELFF.

The chain is built from TRBV24-1 and TRBJ2-3; tentatively, D is TRBD1 (7 bases). The CDR3 covers 14 residues. V was shortened by 6 bases and J by 4 bases, with 13 bases between the two germline ends. The V gene's germline CDR1 is KGHDR and CDR2 SFDVKD. The CDR3: CATSPQGRPDTQYF. In DNA, the CDR3 is TGTGCCACCAGTCCACAGGGGAGGCCAGATACGCAGTATTTT.

The chain employs TRBV24-1 and TRBJ2-7, with D possibly matching TRBD1 (5 bases). CDR1 is KGHDR and CDR2 is SFDVKD in the germline V gene. This CDR3 spans 13 amino acids. Trimming stripped 10 bases from V and 0 bases from J, with 12 bases between. The CDR3 spells CATGSDISYEQYF. The CDR3 DNA follows: TGTGCCACGGGCTCGGACATCTCCTACGAGCAGTACTTC.

This chain joins TRBV7-9 and TRBJ2-1; 8 nucleotides line up with TRBD1. From germline, CDR1 is SEHNR and CDR2 FQNEAQ (reference sequence). The CDR3 is 15 residues long. V lost 5 bases and J lost 4; bases outside the gene matches: 7. The CDR3 loop is CASSDRDRSYNEQFF. The CDR3 bases are TGTGCCAGCAGCGACCGGGACAGGAGTTACAATGAGCAGTTCTTC.

V and J are TRBV9 and TRBJ2-2, with D uncertain. The V gene's germline CDR1 is SGDLS and CDR2 YYNGEE. The CDR3 extends over 13 amino acids. V lost 0 bases and J lost 8, with 8 bases in between. CDR3 loop: CASSVDVAGELFF. The CDR3 DNA follows: TGTGCCAGCAGCGTAGACGTCGCGGGGGAGCTGTTTTTT.

This sequence joins TRBV7-9 and TRBJ2-1, with D perhaps TRBD1 or TRBD2 (5 bases each). The CDR3 extends over 14 amino acids. Trimming cost V 4 bases and J 6 bases, with 13 bases left between them. Germline V gene sequence: CDR1 SEHNR, CDR2 FQNEAQ (reference sequence). As DNA, the CDR3 is TGTGCCAGCAGCTCCCCCCTGGGGACCAATGAGCAGTTCTTC. This codes for CASSSPLGTNEQFF.